This T cell receptor beta chain emerged from a study of CD8 T cells in Susac syndrome. With random hexamers, reverse transcription was performed on roughly 0.45 to 1 ug of RNA. TCRdb processed the immunoSEQ multiplex PCR reads anew with MiXCR; each CDR3 protein has one entry. The repertoire consists of some 99,000 distinct CDR3 sequences, with roughly 95% occurring once and the leading ten covering 0.075% to 0.1%. CDR3 length: 13 amino acids. V was clipped by 8 bases and J by 2 bases, with 13 bases between them. Germline lookup yields CDR1 SNHLY and CDR2 FYNNEI. Negative isolation yielded CD4+ and CD8+ T cells, and FACS enriched TEMRA cells.

The specimen sequenced was CD4+ T cells from PBMCs. The sequence was obtained from a human donor in good health. This rearrangement joins TRBV2 to TRBJ2-7; no clear D. CDR3 sequence reads: CASLRSTAYEQYF. In DNA form, the CDR3 reads TGTGCCAGCCTAAGGTCGACGGCCTACGAGCAGTACTTC.